This is a list of T cell receptor beta chains from one sample in a study of T cells expressing NK-cell markers. TCRdb processed the 5' RACE reads again and assigns one entry to each CDR3 protein, with no DNA. The ten top clones account for around a tenth, within a sample of about 400,000 distinct CDR3 sequences. Sample: blood T cells: a sorted CD56 or NKG2C T cell subset, CD4+ or CD8+ T cells, or bulk PBMC T cells (not recorded which). These receptors originate from a woman aged 50 to 60 in good health. Both conserved end residues are part of each CDR3. The size entry is marked missing in some rows and otherwise reads once, few, many or a size class.

V: TRBV28
size: NA
J: TRBJ2-7
CDR3: CASSFADEQYF

V: TRBV15
size: NA
J: TRBJ2-1
CDR3: CATSSGSTNANEQFF

V: TRBV5-1
size: NA
J: TRBJ1-1
CDR3: CASSAIQGTMNTEAFF

V: TRBV11-2
size: NA
J: TRBJ2-4
CDR3: CASSPIGSGGASKNIQYF

V: TRBV5-6
size: medium-sized
J: TRBJ2-2
CDR3: CASSLGLDPGELFF

V: TRBV27
size: NA
J: TRBJ1-1
CDR3: CASSWGTGVNTEAFF

V: TRBV11-2
size: NA
J: TRBJ2-5
CDR3: CASSPWTGPGQETQYF

V: TRBV10-2
size: NA
J: TRBJ2-3
CDR3: CATSGDFTDTQYF

V: TRBV6-2/TRBV6-3
size: NA
J: TRBJ2-4
CDR3: CASSYPRGGKNIQYF

V: TRBV24-1
size: NA
J: TRBJ2-1
CDR3: CATSDPPGQGSNEQFF

V: TRBV20-1
size: NA
J: TRBJ2-7
CDR3: CSATQGVREQYF

V: TRBV7-9
size: NA
J: TRBJ2-1
CDR3: CASSLAATTSPNEQFF

V: TRBV7-6
size: NA
J: TRBJ2-3
CDR3: CASSLGVFAGGSTDTQYF

V: TRBV11-2
size: NA
J: TRBJ1-5
CDR3: CASSDDGHQPQHF

V: TRBV20-1
size: NA
J: TRBJ1-1
CDR3: CSATRPGEFRGAFF

V: TRBV7-6
size: NA
J: TRBJ2-3
CDR3: CASSLAFRSGTSTDTQYF

V: TRBV14
size: NA
J: TRBJ2-6
CDR3: CASSQKLQAGGPSYGANVLTF

V: TRBV5-1
size: NA
J: TRBJ1-6
CDR3: CASRAPGQERHSPLHF

V: TRBV13
size: NA
J: TRBJ2-1
CDR3: CASSIAASGSYNEQFF

V: TRBV2
size: NA
J: TRBJ1-1
CDR3: CASSVGGAEAFF

V: TRBV3-1
size: NA
J: TRBJ2-7
CDR3: CASSQGVSYEQYF

V: TRBV20-1
size: NA
J: TRBJ1-1
CDR3: CSARPELNTEAFF

V: TRBV12-3/TRBV12-4
size: NA
J: TRBJ2-1
CDR3: CASSPGGGLGDSYNEQFF

V: TRBV20-1
size: NA
J: TRBJ2-5
CDR3: CSARDVLGDQETQYF

V: TRBV3-1
size: NA
J: TRBJ2-7
CDR3: CASSYRDRDPYEQYF

V: TRBV29-1
size: NA
J: TRBJ2-1
CDR3: CSVVRNYNEQFF

V: TRBV5-1
size: NA
J: TRBJ2-1
CDR3: CASSLEVRREQFF

V: TRBV4-1
size: NA
J: TRBJ2-1
CDR3: CASRSETGGWNEQFF

V: TRBV29-1
size: NA
J: TRBJ2-2
CDR3: CSAKYGSTAVGELFF

V: TRBV20-1
size: NA
J: TRBJ2-1
CDR3: CSAPGPGNEQFF

V: TRBV3-1
size: NA
J: TRBJ1-2
CDR3: CASSHPPGQGYGYTF

V: TRBV24-1
size: NA
J: TRBJ2-3
CDR3: CATSDTSGRGVDTQYF

V: TRBV5-1
size: NA
J: TRBJ2-5
CDR3: CASSLGLVKETQYF

V: TRBV3-1
size: NA
J: TRBJ2-7
CDR3: CASSPTTGLTYEQYF

V: TRBV9
size: NA
J: TRBJ2-7
CDR3: CASSVGVGGEHEQYF

V: TRBV10-3
size: NA
J: TRBJ2-5
CDR3: CAISELDGTQYF

V: TRBV20-1
size: NA
J: TRBJ2-7
CDR3: CSARGDHPGEQYF

V: TRBV29-1
size: NA
J: TRBJ2-5
CDR3: CSVETGRVRYF

V: TRBV27
size: NA
J: TRBJ1-2
CDR3: CASRPPLTGNYGYTF

V: TRBV12-3/TRBV12-4
size: NA
J: TRBJ2-1
CDR3: CASSLDRRDPYGNEQFF

V: TRBV24-1
size: NA
J: TRBJ1-1
CDR3: CATRDSGYTEAFF

V: TRBV11-3
size: NA
J: TRBJ2-2
CDR3: CASRGGNTGELFF

V: TRBV10-1
size: NA
J: TRBJ2-3
CDR3: CASSGKRASGPTDTQYF

V: TRBV12-3/TRBV12-4
size: NA
J: TRBJ1-2
CDR3: CASSLAQNYGYTF

V: TRBV5-5
size: NA
J: TRBJ1-5
CDR3: CASSPLQGAISRQPQHF

V: TRBV20-1
size: NA
J: TRBJ1-4
CDR3: CSASWGNEKLFF

V: TRBV14
size: NA
J: TRBJ2-3
CDR3: CASSQDLGLDTQYF

V: TRBV19
size: NA
J: TRBJ1-5
CDR3: CASSISRTTSNQPQHF

V: TRBV24-1
size: NA
J: TRBJ2-2
CDR3: CATSQGQGARLDTGELFF

V: TRBV2
size: NA
J: TRBJ1-6
CDR3: CASGRQDYNSPLHF

V: TRBV2
size: NA
J: TRBJ2-3
CDR3: CASKSGTSTDTQYF

V: TRBV18
size: NA
J: TRBJ1-1
CDR3: CASSPWGQGTEAFF